This entry features one T cell receptor (beta chain) sequence. The antigen remains unidentified. Germline-derived CDR1 and CDR2 are SQVTM and ANQGSEA. The CDR3 spans 15 residues. V dropped 6 bases and J dropped 0; count of bases not matched to a gene: 6. Only in-frame clones appear in the TCRdb table, and some are missing; sequencing was by immunoSEQ multiplex PCR. The sample contains about 1 million clones, roughly 80% of which appear only once. The data are from a study of shared clonotypes between healthy human individuals. Study results and caveats: A reduction in generation probabilities was seen for non-shared clonotypes relative to those shared by all four donors.

Sequenced: memory CD4+ T cells sorted from blood. Subset specified: CD45RA-negative fraction. The clonotype comes from a man between 18 and 29 years old in good health. V and J are TRBV29-1 and TRBJ1-4; TRBD1 matches at 8 bases. The CDR3 sequence: CSVLGQGATNEKLFF. For the CDR3, the DNA is TGCAGCGTCCTTGGACAGGGTGCAACTAATGAAAAACTGTTTTTT.